Presented here are 29 T cell receptor beta chains from one specimen sequenced in a study of tissue T cells after allogeneic stem cell transplantation. Clones were read by immunoSEQ multiplex PCR, and TCRdb kept only the in-frame ones, dropping some. The sample shows roughly 8,900 clones, around 64% of them seen only once. This sample comprised tissue from the ileum, obtained at autopsy. The receptors derive from a woman aged 18-55 years with breast cancer.

This clone was recorded once. The genes are TRBV6-2 or TRBV6-3 and TRBJ2-5; 9 bases align to TRBD2. With 6 bases clipped from V and 1 base from J, the junction kept 3 bases outside the gene matches. CDR1 and CDR2 from the germline V gene are MNHEY and SVGEGT. CDR3 length: 14 residues. The CDR3 reads CASSRLAVQETQYF. CDR3 sequence (DNA): TGTGCCAGCAGCAGACTAGCGGTCCAAGAGACCCAGTACTTC.

V and J are TRBV7-2 and TRBJ2-5; weak D call: TRBD2 (5 bases). V was shortened by 1 base and J by 4 bases, with 16 bases between the two germline ends. Per germline, CDR1 SGHTA and CDR2 FQGNSA. The CDR3 covers 16 residues. DNA for the CDR3: TGTGCCAGCAGCTTAGATTTCGCAAAAGGGAGAGAGACCCAGTACTTC. Amino acid sequence: CASSLDFAKGRETQYF.

The chain combines TRBV28 with TRBJ2-3; 10 positions match TRBD2. Germline lookup yields CDR1 MDHEN and CDR2 SYDVKM. The V and J ends lost 8 bases and 2 bases, in that order; junction bases with no gene match: 13. The CDR3 loop spans 17 amino acids. This CDR3 is CASPPWQGTSDTDTQYF. In DNA, the CDR3 is TGTGCCAGCCCCCCGTGGCAGGGGACTAGCGACACAGATACGCAGTATTTT. The full variable domain, its missing parts supplied by reference TRBV28 and TRBJ2-3, is DVKVTQSSRYLVKRTGEKVFLECVQDMDHENMFWYRQDPGLGLRLIYFSYDVKMKEKGDIPEGYSVSREKKERFSLILESASTNQTSMYLCASPPWQGTSDTDTQYFGPGTRLTVL.

The chain carries TRBV5-1 and TRBJ2-5, with a weak D call TRBD1 (6 bases). The V and J ends lost 7 bases and 4 bases respectively, with 17 bases between them. This CDR3 spans 14 amino acids. The V gene's germline CDR1 is SGHRS and CDR2 YFSETQ. CDR3: CASANIQGGETQYF. As DNA, the CDR3 is TGCGCCAGCGCCAACATACAGGGCGGAGAGACCCAGTACTTC.

The J gene is TRBJ2-7, the V gene TRBV30; D may be TRBD1 or TRBD2 (6 bases each). V lost 0 bases, J lost 3 bases, and 18 bases lay in between. Per the germline V gene, CDR1 is GTSNPN and CDR2 is SVGIG (reference sequence). The CDR3 has 16 residues. Here the CDR3 DNA reads TGTGCCTGGAGTGTGGATTATGCAGGGGAGGACTACGAGCAGTACTTC. Its protein product is CAWSVDYAGEDYEQYF. The full variable domain, in which reference TRBV30 and TRBJ2-7 provide the parts outside the CDR3, is SQTIHQWPATLVQPVGSPLSLECTVEGTSNPNLYWYRQAAGRGLQLLFYSVGIGQISSEVPQNLSASRPQDRQFILSSKKLLLSDSGFYLCAWSVDYAGEDYEQYFGPGTRLTVT.

This clone ranks as medium-sized. V and J are TRBV5-4 and TRBJ1-4; possibly TRBD1 for D (5 bases). V shed 1 base and J shed 7 bases, with 8 bases lying between them. CDR1 SGHNT and CDR2 YYREEE come from the germline V gene (reference sequence). This CDR3 has 13 amino acids. CDR3 bases: TGTGCCAGCAGCTTGAACGGGGCTGAAAAACTGTTTTTT. It is translated as CASSLNGAEKLFF.

The rearrangement joins TRBV19 to TRBJ1-5; 9 bases are a match to TRBD1. V lost 7 bases and J lost 7; bases outside the gene matches: 14. There are 16 residues in the CDR3. Germline assignment: CDR1 LNHDA and CDR2 SQIVND (reference sequence). DNA for the CDR3: TGTGCCAGTACAGAGGACAGGGGCGAAGTGAGGCAGCCCCAGCATTTT. As protein: CASTEDRGEVRQPQHF.

This clone was counted a few times. This sequence joins TRBV7-8 and TRBJ2-7; D gene unclear. Germline CDR1 and CDR2: SGHVS and FQNEAQ. The V gene lost 1 base and the J gene lost 2 bases, with 9 bases spanning the gap. The CDR3 sequence is 14 residues long. The CDR3: CASSLGPQAYEQYF. CDR3 coding DNA: TGTGCCAGCAGCTTAGGCCCTCAGGCCTACGAGCAGTACTTC. The entire variable domain, with the rest obtained from reference TRBV7-8 and TRBJ2-7, is as follows: GAGVSQSPRYKVAKRGQDVALRCDPISGHVSLFWYQQALGQGPEFLTYFQNEAQLDKSGLPSDRFFAERPEGSVSTLKIQRTQQEDSAVYLCASSLGPQAYEQYFGPGTRLTVT.

Here the CDR3 reads CASSLDSQGEQYF. The CDR3 DNA follows: TGTGCCAGCAGCTTGGATTCCCAGGGCGAGCAGTACTTC. This chain uses TRBV5-5 with TRBJ2-7; maybe TRBD1 (5 bases). The length of the CDR3 is 13 residues. The V gene's germline CDR1 is SGHKS and CDR2 YYEKEE (reference sequence). The germline V and J ends were trimmed by 0 bases and 6 bases, with 10 bases remaining between them.

This chain uses TRBV19 with TRBJ2-7; tentatively, D is TRBD1 (5 bases). The CDR3 has 15 residues. The V end lost 5 bases, the J end lost 2 bases, and 16 bases lay between the germline ends. Germline CDR1 reads LNHDA; CDR2 reads SQIVND (reference sequence). The CDR3 region has the DNA TGTGCCAGTAGTCTGAAGGGGCAGGGAACCTACGAGCAGTACTTC. Translation gives CASSLKGQGTYEQYF.

CDR3 sequence (DNA): TGTGCCAGCAGCGTATCATCCCACAGTGAGGGGGCGAACGAGCAGTACTTC. Amino acids: CASSVSSHSEGANEQYF. The J gene is TRBJ2-7, the V gene TRBV9, with TRBD1 matching over 7 bases. V trimming: 1 base; J trimming: 5 bases; junction bases outside the gene matches: 15. Germline V gene data show CDR1 as SGDLS and CDR2 as YYNGEE. The CDR3 has 17 amino acids.

The chain uses TRBV11-2 and TRBJ2-5; D remains unclear. The CDR3 loop spans 13 amino acids. Trimming took 2 bases from V and 5 from J, leaving 9 bases between them. Germline CDR1 and CDR2: SGHAT and FQNNGV. CDR3 sequence reads: CASSLRLAETQYF. CDR3 sequence (DNA): TGTGCCAGCAGCTTAAGGCTGGCGGAGACCCAGTACTTC.

The CDR3 region is CASQDGVTDTQYF. DNA of the CDR3: TGTGCCAGCCAGGACGGGGTCACAGATACGCAGTATTTT. The chain couples TRBV6-6 to TRBJ2-3; possible D gene TRBD2, 5 bases. The CDR3 sequence is 13 residues long. Trimming shortened V by 8 bases and J by 2 bases, and 11 bases separated the two germline ends. Germline lookup yields CDR1 MNHNY and CDR2 SVGAGI (reference sequence).

This clone has only a few counts. At the DNA level, this CDR3 is encoded by other sequences in the same sample as well. The rearrangement joins TRBV7-2 to TRBJ2-5; D is possibly TRBD1 (5 bases). This CDR3 has 14 amino acids. Germline-derived CDR1 and CDR2 are SGHTA and FQGNSA. Trimming pared 3 bases from V and 2 bases from J, leaving 10 bases between. CDR3 region: CASSFSRTQETQYF. CDR3 in DNA: TGTGCCAGCAGCTTCTCTAGGACACAAGAGACCCAGTACTTC.

The V and J genes are TRBV3-1 (or the pseudogene TRBV3-2) and TRBJ2-5; D unresolved. Germline-derived CDR1 and CDR2 are LGHDT and YNNKEL (reference sequence). The CDR3 loop spans 13 amino acids. Trimming stripped 2 bases from V and 5 bases from J, with 9 bases between. This chain's CDR3 is CASSQSTGETQYF. CDR3 DNA: TGTGCCAGCAGCCAATCCACCGGGGAGACCCAGTACTTC.

This clone was picked up one time. The chain joins TRBV14 to TRBJ2-5; 10 bases match TRBD2. V shed 4 bases, J shed 2 bases, and the junction held 4 bases outside the gene matches. The CDR3 is 15 amino acids. Germline CDR1 and CDR2: SGHDN and FVKESK. CDR3: CASSPLLAGQETQYF. In nucleotides, the CDR3 is TGTGCCAGCAGCCCCCTACTAGCGGGACAAGAGACCCAGTACTTC.

On this clone: This CDR3 is also generated by other DNA sequences in the sample. J is TRBJ2-5 and V is TRBV7-2, with D possibly TRBD2 on 6 matching bases. The V gene lost 4 bases and the J gene lost 1 base, with 13 bases spanning the gap. Germline CDR1 and CDR2: SGHTA and FQGNSA. The CDR3 runs 15 residues. The CDR3 loop reads CASSSGDSLQETQYF. The CDR3 DNA follows: TGTGCCAGCAGCTCGGGGGACTCCCTCCAAGAGACCCAGTACTTC. Full variable domain (rest looked up from reference TRBV7-2 and TRBJ2-5): GAGVSQSPSNKVTEKGKDVELRCDPISGHTALYWYRQSLGQGLEFLIYFQGNSAPDKSGLPSDRFSAERTGGSVSTLTIQRTQQEDSAVYLCASSSGDSLQETQYFGPGTRLLVL.

J is TRBJ2-7 and V is TRBV13; no clear D. CDR1 PRHDT and CDR2 FYEKMQ come from the germline V gene (reference sequence). This CDR3 region has 15 residues. Trimming took 2 bases from V and 4 from J, leaving 15 bases between them. The CDR3 sequence is CASSLSTPPQYEQYF. The CDR3 region has the DNA TGTGCCAGCAGCTTAAGCACTCCTCCACAATACGAGCAGTACTTC. Drawing the rest from reference TRBV13 and TRBJ2-7, the complete variable domain is AAGVIQSPRHLIKEKRETATLKCYPIPRHDTVYWYQQGPGQDPQFLISFYEKMQSDKGSIPDRFSAQQFSDYHSELNMSSLELGDSALYFCASSLSTPPQYEQYFGPGTRLTVT.

The chain recombines TRBV5-6 with TRBJ2-5, with 7 bases identical to TRBD2. After removal of 1 base from V and 3 bases from J, the junction contained 6 bases not matched to a gene. Germline assignment: CDR1 SGHDT and CDR2 YYEEEE. This CDR3 region has 15 residues. CDR3 DNA: TGTGCCAGCAGCTTGCCCGGGACTAACGAAGAGACCCAGTACTTC. It yields the protein CASSLPGTNEETQYF.

The rearrangement joins TRBV6-1 to TRBJ2-1; 9 bases are shared with TRBD2. CDR1 MNHNS and CDR2 SASEGT come from the germline V gene. The junction had 2 bases not matched to a gene; V was cut back by 6 bases and J by 2 bases. The CDR3 runs to 14 residues. The CDR3 sequence: CASRGGGAYNEQFF. CDR3 DNA: TGTGCCAGCAGGGGCGGGGGGGCCTACAATGAGCAGTTCTTC.

The rearrangement uses TRBV28 and TRBJ1-2; 7 positions match TRBD1. The CDR3 runs 14 residues. The germline CDR1 and CDR2 sequences are MDHEN and SYDVKM. V dropped 2 bases and J dropped 4; count of bases not matched to a gene: 4. The CDR3 DNA sequence: TGTGCCAGCAGTTTACGACAGGGCCCCTATGGCTACACCTTC. Its protein is CASSLRQGPYGYTF.

This clone was found once. This chain links TRBV7-2 with TRBJ2-1, with a possible D match to TRBD2 (6 bases). Trimming left V 2 bases short and J 12 bases short, with 17 bases between. The germline gives CDR1 SGHTA, CDR2 FQGNSA. The CDR3 runs to 14 residues. The CDR3 region has the DNA TGTGCCAGCAGCTTAAATATAGGGCGGGAAAGGCAGTTCTTC. Translated, it gives CASSLNIGRERQFF.

The chain is built from TRBV9 and TRBJ2-5; TRBD2 is a possible D gene (6 bases). The V and J ends lost 3 bases and 2 bases respectively, with 14 bases between them. The CDR3 spans 15 residues. Per the germline V gene, CDR1 is SGDLS and CDR2 is YYNGEE. The CDR3 sequence is CASSESGTVQETQYF. CDR3 in DNA: TGTGCCAGCAGCGAATCCGGGACTGTTCAAGAGACCCAGTACTTC. Combining the CDR3 with reference TRBV9 and TRBJ2-5 gives the whole variable domain DSGVTQTPKHLITATGQRVTLRCSPRSGDLSVYWYQQSLDQGLQFLIQYYNGEERAKGNILERFSAQQFPDLHSELNLSSLELGDSALYFCASSESGTVQETQYFGPGTRLLVL.

This clone was seen a few times. This chain connects TRBV2 to TRBJ2-5, with 7 bases that match TRBD1. The CDR3 has 13 residues. Germline V gives CDR1 SNHLY, CDR2 FYNNEI. With 6 bases clipped from V and 8 bases from J, the junction kept 9 bases outside the gene matches. CDR3 nucleotide sequence: TGTGCCAGCAGCAACGACAGGGTTGGCACCCAGTACTTC. Protein sequence: CASSNDRVGTQYF.

By share, this clone ranks as medium-sized. The V call is TRBV6-2 or TRBV6-3, the J call TRBJ1-5; possibly TRBD1 for D (5 bases). Trimming left V 2 bases short and J 9 bases short, with 14 bases between. Germline CDR1 and CDR2: MNHEY and SVGEGT. CDR3 length: 14 residues. The CDR3 here is CASSYTGEARPQHF. DNA of the CDR3: TGTGCCAGCAGTTACACGGGGGAGGCAAGGCCCCAGCATTTT.

The chain recombines TRBV7-9 with TRBJ2-1; possibly TRBD2 for D (5 bases). Deletions cut 4 bases from V and 7 bases from J, with 11 bases between. Germline V lookup: CDR1 SEHNR, CDR2 FQNEAQ (reference sequence). The CDR3 extends over 13 amino acids. DNA of the CDR3: TGTGCCAGCAGCTATCAAGGCGGGAATGAGCAGTTCTTC. Translation gives CASSYQGGNEQFF.

The chain recombines TRBV10-3 with TRBJ2-1; 7 bases match TRBD1. From germline, CDR1 is ENHRY and CDR2 SYGVKD. This CDR3 has 15 residues. With V trimmed by 8 bases and J by 0 bases, 7 bases remained unmatched. CDR3 region: CAIGGQLPSYNEQFF. For the CDR3, the DNA is TGTGCCATCGGGGGACAGCTACCCTCCTACAATGAGCAGTTCTTC.

In its sample, this clone was seen a few times. The CDR3 DNA reads as TGCGCCAGCAGCAAAGACAGGGCGAGCGGGGCCAACGTCCTGACTTTC. Its protein product is CASSKDRASGANVLTF. This chain connects TRBV5-1 to TRBJ2-6; TRBD1 agrees at 7 bases. J was trimmed by 4 bases and V by 4 bases; bases with no gene match: 8. Looked up from germline, CDR1 is SGHRS and CDR2 is YFSETQ. This CDR3 contains 16 residues.

This clone was picked up a small number of times. V and J are TRBV11-2 and TRBJ2-1; D tentatively reads TRBD1 or TRBD2 (5 bases each). CDR1 and CDR2 from the germline V gene are SGHAT and FQNNGV. V was pared by 5 bases and J by 0 bases, with 11 bases between. This CDR3 contains 15 residues. CDR3 loop: CASSRGGSSYNEQFF. The CDR3 DNA is TGTGCCAGCAGCCGGGGCGGAAGCTCCTACAATGAGCAGTTCTTC.